This T cell receptor beta chain was identified in a study of PD-L1 blockade in urothelial cancer. Time point meaning: peripheral blood 6 weeks after treatment start. Per-patient samples, pretreatment and on-treatment, numbered 1 to 8. PCRs each included synthetic TCR analog templates spiked in. The method was immunoSEQ multiplex PCR; TCRdb's version includes in-frame clones alone and lacks a portion of them. The sample carries about 41,000 clones, approximately 84% recorded once. A few counts support this clone. V lost 3 bases to trimming and J lost 5 bases, with 12 bases between them. The germline CDR1 and CDR2 sequences are SGHKS and YYEKEE (reference sequence). The CDR3 is made up of 14 amino acids.

This sequence joins TRBV5-5 and TRBJ1-5, with D uncertain. The specimen comprised PBMCs, sampled around atezolizumab (anti-PD-L1) treatment. The source of this sequence is a man aged 65 to 79 with urothelial cancer. The CDR3 bases are TGTGCCAGCAGCTCCTACCTCTTGGATCAGCCCCAGCATTTT. This gives the protein CASSSYLLDQPQHF. The full variable domain, with the rest looked up from reference TRBV5-5 and TRBJ1-5, is DAGVTQSPTHLIKTRGQQVTLRCSPISGHKSVSWYQQVLGQGPQFIFQYYEKEERGRGNFPDRFSARQFPNYSSELNVNALLLGDSALYLCASSSYLLDQPQHFGDGTRLSIL.